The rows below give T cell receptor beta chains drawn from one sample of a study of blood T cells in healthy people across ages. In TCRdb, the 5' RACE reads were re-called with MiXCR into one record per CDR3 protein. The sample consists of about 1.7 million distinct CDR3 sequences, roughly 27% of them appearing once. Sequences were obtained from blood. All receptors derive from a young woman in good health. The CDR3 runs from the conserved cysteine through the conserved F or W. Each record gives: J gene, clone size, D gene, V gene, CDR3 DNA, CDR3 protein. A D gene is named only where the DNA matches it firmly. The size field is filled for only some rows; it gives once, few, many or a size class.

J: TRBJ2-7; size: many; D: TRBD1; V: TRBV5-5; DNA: TGTGCCAGCACCTGGGGACAGGTTCCCTACGAGCAGTACTTC; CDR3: CASTWGQVPYEQYF
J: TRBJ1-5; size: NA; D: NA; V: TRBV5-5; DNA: TGTGCCAGCAGCCCTCACAGGGTGGATCAGCCCCAGCATTTT; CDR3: CASSPHRVDQPQHF
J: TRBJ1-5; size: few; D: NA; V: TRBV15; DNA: TGTGCCACCAGCAGAGATCAGCAGCCCCAGCATTTT; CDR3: CATSRDQQPQHF
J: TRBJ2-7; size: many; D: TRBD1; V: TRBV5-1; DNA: TGCGCCAGCAGCCTGGGACAGCTTAGCTCCTACGAGCAGTACTTC; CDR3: CASSLGQLSSYEQYF
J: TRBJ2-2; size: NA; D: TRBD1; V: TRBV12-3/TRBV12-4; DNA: TGTGCCAGCAGTTTACAGGGGGCAGGGACCGGGGAGCTGTTTTTT; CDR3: CASSLQGAGTGELFF
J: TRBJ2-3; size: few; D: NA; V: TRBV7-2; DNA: TGTGCCAGCAGCTCCGTGGGGGGGGCGACCGGGACGCAGTATTTT; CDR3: CASSSVGGATGTQYF
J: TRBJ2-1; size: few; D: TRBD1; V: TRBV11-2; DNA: TGTGCCAGCAGCTTAAGGTCCGGGACAGCTTCCTACAATGAGCAGTTCTTC; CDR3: CASSLRSGTASYNEQFF
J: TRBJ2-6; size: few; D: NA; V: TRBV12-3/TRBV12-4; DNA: TGTGCCAGCACCCCGAGGGGATCCGGGGCCAACGTCCTGACTTTC; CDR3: CASTPRGSGANVLTF
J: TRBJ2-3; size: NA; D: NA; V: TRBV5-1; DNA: TGCGCCAGCAGTGGGAAGCACTCTAGCACAGATACGCAGTATTTT; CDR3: CASSGKHSSTDTQYF
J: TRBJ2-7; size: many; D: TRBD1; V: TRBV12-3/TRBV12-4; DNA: TGTGCCAGCAGTTCCGGACAGGGGATGTACGAGCAGTACTTC; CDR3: CASSSGQGMYEQYF
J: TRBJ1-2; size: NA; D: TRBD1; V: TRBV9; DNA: TGTGCCAGCAGCGTAGTGGTGACAGGGGATGGCTACACCTTC; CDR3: CASSVVVTGDGYTF
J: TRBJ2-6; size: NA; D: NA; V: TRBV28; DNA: TGTGCCAGCAATCGATTTGGGGCCAACGTCCTGACTTTC; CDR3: CASNRFGANVLTF
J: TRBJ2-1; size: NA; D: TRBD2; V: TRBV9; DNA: TGTGCCAGCAGCGTAGATCCAGCGGGGGGGAAGAACACCGGGGAGCTGTTCTTC; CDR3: CASSVDPAGGKNTGELFF
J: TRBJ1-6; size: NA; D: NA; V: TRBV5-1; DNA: TGCGCCAGCAGCTGGAGGAGTTTCGGTAATTCACCCCTCCACTTT; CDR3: CASSWRSFGNSPLHF
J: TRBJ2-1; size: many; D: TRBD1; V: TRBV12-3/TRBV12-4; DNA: TGTGCCAGCAGTCCGGACAGGACCGATGAGCAGTTCTTC; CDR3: CASSPDRTDEQFF
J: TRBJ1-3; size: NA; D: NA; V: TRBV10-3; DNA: TGTGCCATCAGTGCAGGGTCTGGAAACACCATATATTTT; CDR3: CAISAGSGNTIYF
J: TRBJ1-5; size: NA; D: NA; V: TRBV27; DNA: TGTGCCAGCAGTTACAAGGACAGCCAGCCCCAGCATTTT; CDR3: CASSYKDSQPQHF
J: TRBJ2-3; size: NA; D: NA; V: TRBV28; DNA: TGTGCCAGCAAGGGGCCCTATACGCAGTATTTT; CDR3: CASKGPYTQYF
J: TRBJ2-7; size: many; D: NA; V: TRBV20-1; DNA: TGCAGTGCTAGTGCAGAGATTTCCTACGAGCAGTACTTC; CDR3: CSASAEISYEQYF
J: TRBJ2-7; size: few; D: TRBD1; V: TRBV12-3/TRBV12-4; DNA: TGTGCCAGCAGTTTTCGGCTTTTGAGAAGGAGAGACAGGGGTCCGTACGAGCAGTACTTC; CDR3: CASSFRLLRRRDRGPYEQYF
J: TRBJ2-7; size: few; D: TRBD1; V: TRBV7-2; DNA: TGTGCCAGCAGTCTTCAGGGGGCGGTCCCCTACGAGCAGTACTTC; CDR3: CASSLQGAVPYEQYF
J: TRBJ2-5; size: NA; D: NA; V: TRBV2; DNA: TGTGCCAGCAGTCAGGAAAAGGGGGAGACCCAGTACTTC; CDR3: CASSQEKGETQYF
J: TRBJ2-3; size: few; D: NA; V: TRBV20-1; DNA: TGCAGTGCTCGGCCGGTAAAAAAGACAGATACGCAGTATTTT; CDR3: CSARPVKKTDTQYF
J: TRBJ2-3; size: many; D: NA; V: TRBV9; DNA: TGTGCCAGCAGCGTGGGGGTCACAGATACGCAGTATTTT; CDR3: CASSVGVTDTQYF
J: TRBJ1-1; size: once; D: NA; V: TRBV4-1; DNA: TGCGCCAGCAGCCAAGAATCGGGAGGATGGACTGAAGCTTTCTTT; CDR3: CASSQESGGWTEAFF
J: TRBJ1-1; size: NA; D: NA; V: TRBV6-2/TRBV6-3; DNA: TGTGCCAGCATCCAGGGACGGCTGAACACTGAAGCTTTCTTT; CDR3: CASIQGRLNTEAFF
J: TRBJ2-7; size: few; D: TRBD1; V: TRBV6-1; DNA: TGTGCCAGCAGCTCAACCGGGACAGGGGGAAAGGGCCAGCGGTACTTC; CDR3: CASSSTGTGGKGQRYF
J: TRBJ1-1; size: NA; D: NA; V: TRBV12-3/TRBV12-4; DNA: TGTGCCAGCAGAAGTTCTAGCTCGAACACTGAAGCTTTCTTT; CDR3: CASRSSSSNTEAFF
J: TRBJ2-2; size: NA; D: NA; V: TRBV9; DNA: TGTGCCAGCAGCGTAGAACAGAACACCGGGGAGCTGTTTTTT; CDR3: CASSVEQNTGELFF
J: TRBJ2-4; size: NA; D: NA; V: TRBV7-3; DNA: TGTGCCAGCAGCTTGTTGGCGTCGGGGGCCACAGGAGGGGGGCAGTACTTC; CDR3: CASSLLASGATGGGQYF
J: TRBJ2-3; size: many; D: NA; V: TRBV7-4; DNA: TGTGCCAGCAGCTGGGACTTCACAGATACGCAGTATTTT; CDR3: CASSWDFTDTQYF
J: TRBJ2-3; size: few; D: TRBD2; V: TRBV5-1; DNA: TGCGCCAGCAGCGTGACTAGCGGGGCTACGCAGTATTTT; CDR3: CASSVTSGATQYF
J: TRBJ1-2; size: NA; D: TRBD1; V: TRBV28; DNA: TGTGCCAGCCTAACAGGGGGTAGTTATGGCTACACCTTC; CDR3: CASLTGGSYGYTF
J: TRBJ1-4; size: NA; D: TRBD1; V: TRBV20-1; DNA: TGCAGTGCTAGGACAGGGGGCGAGGGGGAAAAACTGTTTTTT; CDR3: CSARTGGEGEKLFF
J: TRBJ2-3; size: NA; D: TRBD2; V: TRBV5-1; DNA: TGCGCCAGCAGCACAAGCGGGGGGCTCACAGATACGCAGTATTTT; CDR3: CASSTSGGLTDTQYF
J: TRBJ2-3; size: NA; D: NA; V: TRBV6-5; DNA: TGTGCCAGCAGTTACGCCGTGAGCACAGATACGCAGTATTTT; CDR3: CASSYAVSTDTQYF
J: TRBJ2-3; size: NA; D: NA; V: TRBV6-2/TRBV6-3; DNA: TGTGCCAGCATGTCTCGAACAGATACGCAGTATTTT; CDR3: CASMSRTDTQYF
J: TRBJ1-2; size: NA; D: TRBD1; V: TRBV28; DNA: TGTGCCAGCAGCCCGGGACAGACGGATGGCTACACCTTC; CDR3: CASSPGQTDGYTF
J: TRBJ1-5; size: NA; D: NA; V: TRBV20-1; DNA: TGCAGTGCTGCAAGACAGGTTAATCAGCCCCAGCATTTT; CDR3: CSAARQVNQPQHF
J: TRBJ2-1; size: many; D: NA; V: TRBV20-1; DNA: TGCAGTGCTAGGCAACCCCTAATGTGGAATGAGCAGTTCTTC; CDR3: CSARQPLMWNEQFF
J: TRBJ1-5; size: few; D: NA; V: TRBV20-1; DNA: TGCAGTGCTAGGCAACAGGACCATCAGCCCCAGCATTTT; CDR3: CSARQQDHQPQHF
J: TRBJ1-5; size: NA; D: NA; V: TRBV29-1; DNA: TGCAGCGTTGCTGGACAGCTCAATCAGCCCCAGCATTTT; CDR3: CSVAGQLNQPQHF
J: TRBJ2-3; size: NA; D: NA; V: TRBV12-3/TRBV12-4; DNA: TGTGCCAGCAAGCTTAGGAGACAAGATACGCAGTATTTT; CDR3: CASKLRRQDTQYF
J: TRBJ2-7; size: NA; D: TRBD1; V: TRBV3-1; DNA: TGTGCCAGCAGCCAAGGGACAGGGTCATTCTACGAGCAGTACTTC; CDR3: CASSQGTGSFYEQYF
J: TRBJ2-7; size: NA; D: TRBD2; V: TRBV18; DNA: TGTGCCAGCTCATCCTCCGGCGGGAGGGGGTACGAGCAGTACTTC; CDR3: CASSSSGGRGYEQYF
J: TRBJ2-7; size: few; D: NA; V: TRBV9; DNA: TGTGCCAGCAGCGTAGAAGGGGAGCTCTACGAGCAGTACTTC; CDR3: CASSVEGELYEQYF
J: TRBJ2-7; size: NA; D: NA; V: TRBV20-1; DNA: TGCAGTGCTAGAGATGAGGCCGGGGGATCGATCTCCTACGAGCAGTACTTC; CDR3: CSARDEAGGSISYEQYF
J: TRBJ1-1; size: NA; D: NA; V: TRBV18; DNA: TGTGCCAGCTCACCCACGCATCGGACTGAAGCTTTCTTT; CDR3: CASSPTHRTEAFF
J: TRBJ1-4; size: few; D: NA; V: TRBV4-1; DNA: TGCGCCAGCAGCCAAGAACGCGGGGGACCCTTGCGAAAACTGTTTTTT; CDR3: CASSQERGGPLRKLFF
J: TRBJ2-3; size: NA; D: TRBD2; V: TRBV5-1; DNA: TGCGCCAGCAGCTCGACTAATGCGGGAGGGGGAGATACGCAGTATTTT; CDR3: CASSSTNAGGGDTQYF
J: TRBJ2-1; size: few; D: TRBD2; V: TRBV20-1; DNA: TGCAGTGCTAGTCTAGCGGGATCCCATGAGCAGTTCTTC; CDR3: CSASLAGSHEQFF
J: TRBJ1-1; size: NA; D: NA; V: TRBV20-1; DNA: TGCAGTGCTAGAGATACTAGGGACCACACTGAAGCTTTCTTT; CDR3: CSARDTRDHTEAFF
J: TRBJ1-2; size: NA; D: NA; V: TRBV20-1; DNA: TGCAGTGCTAGGGGCCGAGGCTACACCTTC; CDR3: CSARGRGYTF
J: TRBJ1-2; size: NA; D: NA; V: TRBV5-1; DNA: TGCGCCAGCAGCAACGCCGACCCGGGGTATGGCTACACCTTC; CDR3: CASSNADPGYGYTF
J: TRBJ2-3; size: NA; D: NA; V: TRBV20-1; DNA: TGCAGTGCTAGAGGGAGTAGCCAGAGCACAGATACGCAGTATTTT; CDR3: CSARGSSQSTDTQYF
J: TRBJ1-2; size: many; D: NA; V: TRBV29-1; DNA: TGCAGCGTTTCCAGGCAGAACTATGGCTACACCTTC; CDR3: CSVSRQNYGYTF